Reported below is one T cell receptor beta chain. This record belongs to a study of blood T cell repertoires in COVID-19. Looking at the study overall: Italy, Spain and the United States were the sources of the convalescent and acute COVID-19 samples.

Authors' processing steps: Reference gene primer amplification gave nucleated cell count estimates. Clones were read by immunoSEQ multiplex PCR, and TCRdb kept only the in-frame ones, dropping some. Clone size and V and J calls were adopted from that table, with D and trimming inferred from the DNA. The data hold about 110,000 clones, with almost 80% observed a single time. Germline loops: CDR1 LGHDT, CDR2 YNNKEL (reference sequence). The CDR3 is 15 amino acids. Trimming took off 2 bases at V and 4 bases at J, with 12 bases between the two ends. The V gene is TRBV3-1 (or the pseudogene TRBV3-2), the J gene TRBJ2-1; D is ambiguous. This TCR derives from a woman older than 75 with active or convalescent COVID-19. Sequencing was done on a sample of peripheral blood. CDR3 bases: TGTGCCAGCAGCCAACCGACTGCCGGATACAATGAGCAGTTCTTC. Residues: CASSQPTAGYNEQFF.